This T cell receptor (beta chain) is drawn from a study of cytomegalovirus exposure and HLA in healthy donors. In this sample, this clone turned up a few times. Its target is not known. Study-wide results and limits: Clonal expansion was found to be greater in HLA-associated TCR beta chains than in equally common others in a later analysis. CMV serostatus was the sole immune exposure data available. When the data were analyzed later, several of the most significant clusters appeared to be linked to common viral pathogens.

With 60 Vbeta and 13 Jbeta primers, the PCR was carried out. The data were produced by immunoSEQ multiplex PCR, yet TCRdb's version contains in-frame clones alone and is incomplete. The profile covers some 80,000 clones, with around three quarters appearing a single time and 3% to 4% taken by the ten largest. This CDR3 is 16 amino acids long. Trimming took 3 bases from V and 1 from J; bases not matched to a gene: 4. The germline V gene encodes CDR1 SGHTA and CDR2 FQGTGA. The origin of this receptor is a man aged 40-49 years in good health and CMV-seronegative. The sequenced sample was PBMCs. J is TRBJ2-3 and V is TRBV7-3; 10 nucleotides match TRBD1. The CDR3 loop is CASSFSGTGGTDTQYF. CDR3 DNA: TGTGCCAGCAGCTTCTCCGGGACAGGGGGCACAGATACGCAGTATTTT.